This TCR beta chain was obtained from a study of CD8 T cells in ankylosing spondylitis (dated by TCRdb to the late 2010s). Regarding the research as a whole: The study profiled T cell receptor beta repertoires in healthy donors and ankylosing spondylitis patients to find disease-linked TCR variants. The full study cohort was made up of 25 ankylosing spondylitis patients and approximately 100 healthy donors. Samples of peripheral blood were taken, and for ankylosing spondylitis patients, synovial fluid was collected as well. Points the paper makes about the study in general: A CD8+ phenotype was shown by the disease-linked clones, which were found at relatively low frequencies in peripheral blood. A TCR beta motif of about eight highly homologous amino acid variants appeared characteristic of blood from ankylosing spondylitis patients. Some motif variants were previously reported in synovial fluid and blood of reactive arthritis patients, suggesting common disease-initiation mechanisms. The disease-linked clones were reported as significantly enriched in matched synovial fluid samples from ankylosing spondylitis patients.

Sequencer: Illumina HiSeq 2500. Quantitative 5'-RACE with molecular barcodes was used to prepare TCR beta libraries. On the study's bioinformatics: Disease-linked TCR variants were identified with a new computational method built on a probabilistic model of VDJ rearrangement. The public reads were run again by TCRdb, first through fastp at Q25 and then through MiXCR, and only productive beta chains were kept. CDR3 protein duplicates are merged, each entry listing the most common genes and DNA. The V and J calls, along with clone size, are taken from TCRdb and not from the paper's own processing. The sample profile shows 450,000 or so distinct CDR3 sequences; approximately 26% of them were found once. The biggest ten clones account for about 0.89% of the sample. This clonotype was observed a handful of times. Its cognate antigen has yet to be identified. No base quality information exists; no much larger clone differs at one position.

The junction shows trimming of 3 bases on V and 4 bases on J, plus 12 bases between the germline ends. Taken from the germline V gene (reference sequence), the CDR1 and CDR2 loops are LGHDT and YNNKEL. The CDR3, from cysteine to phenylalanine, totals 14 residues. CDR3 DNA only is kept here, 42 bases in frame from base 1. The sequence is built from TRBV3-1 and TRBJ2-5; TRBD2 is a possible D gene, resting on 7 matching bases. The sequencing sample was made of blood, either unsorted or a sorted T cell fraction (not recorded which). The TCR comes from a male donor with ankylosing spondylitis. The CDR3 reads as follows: CASSHGGRRETQYF. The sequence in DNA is TGTGCCAGCAGCCACGGGGGGCGGCGAGAGACCCAGTACTTC.